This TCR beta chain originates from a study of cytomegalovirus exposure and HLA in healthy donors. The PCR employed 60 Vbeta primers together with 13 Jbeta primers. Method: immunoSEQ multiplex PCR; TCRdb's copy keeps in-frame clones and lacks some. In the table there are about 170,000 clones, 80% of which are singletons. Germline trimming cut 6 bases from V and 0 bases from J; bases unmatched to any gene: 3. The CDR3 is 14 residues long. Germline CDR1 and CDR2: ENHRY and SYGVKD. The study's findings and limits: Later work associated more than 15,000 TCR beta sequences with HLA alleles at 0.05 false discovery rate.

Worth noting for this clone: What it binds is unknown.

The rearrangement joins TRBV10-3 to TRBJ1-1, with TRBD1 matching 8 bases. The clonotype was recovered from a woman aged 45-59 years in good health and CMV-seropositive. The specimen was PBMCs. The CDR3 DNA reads TGTGCCATCAGACCCAGGGGGCTGAACACTGAAGCTTTCTTT. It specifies CAIRPRGLNTEAFF.